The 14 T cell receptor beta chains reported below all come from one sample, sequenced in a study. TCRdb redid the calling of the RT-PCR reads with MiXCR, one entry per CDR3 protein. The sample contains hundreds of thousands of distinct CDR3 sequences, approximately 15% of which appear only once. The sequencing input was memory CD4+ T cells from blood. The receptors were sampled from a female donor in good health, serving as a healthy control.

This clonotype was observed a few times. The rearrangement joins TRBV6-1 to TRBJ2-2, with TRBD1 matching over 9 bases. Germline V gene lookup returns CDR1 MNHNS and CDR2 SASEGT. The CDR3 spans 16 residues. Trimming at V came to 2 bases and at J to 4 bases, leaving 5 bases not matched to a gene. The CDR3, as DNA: TGTGCCAGCAGTGAAATACAGGGGGCAGGCACCGGGGAGCTGTTTTTT. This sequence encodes CASSEIQGAGTGELFF.

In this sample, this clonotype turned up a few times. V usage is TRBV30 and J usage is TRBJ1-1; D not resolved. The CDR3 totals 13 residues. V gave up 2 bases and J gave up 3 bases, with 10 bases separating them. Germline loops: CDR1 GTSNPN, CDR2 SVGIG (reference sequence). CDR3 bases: TGTGCCTGGAGTACGGTAGCCGACACTGAAGCTTTCTTT. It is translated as CAWSTVADTEAFF.

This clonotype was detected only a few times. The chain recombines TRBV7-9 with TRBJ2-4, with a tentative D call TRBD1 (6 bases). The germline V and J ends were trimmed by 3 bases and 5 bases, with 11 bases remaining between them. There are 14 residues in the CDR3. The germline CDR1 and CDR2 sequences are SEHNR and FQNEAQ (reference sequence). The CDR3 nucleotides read TGTGCCAGCAGCTTTTCAGGGGCCCAAAACATTCAGTACTTC. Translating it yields CASSFSGAQNIQYF. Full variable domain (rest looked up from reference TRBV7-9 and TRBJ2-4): DTGVSQNPRHKITKRGQNVTFRCDPISEHNRLYWYRQTLGQGPEFLTYFQNEAQLEKSRLLSDRFSAERPKGSFSTLEIQRTEQGDSAMYLCASSFSGAQNIQYFGAGTRLSVL.

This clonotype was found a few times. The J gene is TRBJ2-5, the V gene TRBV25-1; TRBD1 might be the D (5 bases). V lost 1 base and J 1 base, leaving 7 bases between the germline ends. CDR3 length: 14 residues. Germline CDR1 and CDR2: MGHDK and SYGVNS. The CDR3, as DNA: TGTGCCAGCAGTGAATTTGACAGCCAAGAGACCCAGTACTTC. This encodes CASSEFDSQETQYF.

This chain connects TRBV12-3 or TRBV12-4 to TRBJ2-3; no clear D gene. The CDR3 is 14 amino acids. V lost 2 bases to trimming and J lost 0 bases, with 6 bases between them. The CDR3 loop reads CASSLTTSTDTQYF. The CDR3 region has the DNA TGTGCCAGCAGTTTAACAACTAGCACAGATACGCAGTATTTT.

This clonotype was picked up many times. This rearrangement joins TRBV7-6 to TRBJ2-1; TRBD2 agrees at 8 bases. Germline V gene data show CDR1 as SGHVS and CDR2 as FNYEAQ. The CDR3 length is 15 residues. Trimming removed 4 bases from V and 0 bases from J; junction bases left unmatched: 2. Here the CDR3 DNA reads TGTGCCAGCAGCTCTAGCGGGCGCTCCTACAATGAGCAGTTCTTC. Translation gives CASSSSGRSYNEQFF.

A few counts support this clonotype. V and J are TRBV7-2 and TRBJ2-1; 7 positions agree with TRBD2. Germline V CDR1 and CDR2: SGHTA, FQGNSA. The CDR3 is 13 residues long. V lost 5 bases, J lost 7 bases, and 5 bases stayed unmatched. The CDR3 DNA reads TGTGCCAGCAGCACCCTGCGGGGGAATGAGCAGTTCTTC. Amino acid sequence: CASSTLRGNEQFF.

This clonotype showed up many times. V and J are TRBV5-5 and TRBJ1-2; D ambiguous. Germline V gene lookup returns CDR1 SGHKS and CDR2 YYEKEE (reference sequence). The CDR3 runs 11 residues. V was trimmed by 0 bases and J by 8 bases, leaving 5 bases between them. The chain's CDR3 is CASSLDGGYTF. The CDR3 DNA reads TGTGCCAGCAGCTTGGATGGGGGCTACACCTTC.

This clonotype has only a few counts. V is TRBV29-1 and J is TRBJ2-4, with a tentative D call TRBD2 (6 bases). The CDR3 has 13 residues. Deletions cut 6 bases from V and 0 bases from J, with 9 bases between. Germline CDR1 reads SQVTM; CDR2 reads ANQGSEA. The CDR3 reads CSVRAGAKNIQYF. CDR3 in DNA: TGCAGCGTCAGAGCGGGAGCCAAAAACATTCAGTACTTC.

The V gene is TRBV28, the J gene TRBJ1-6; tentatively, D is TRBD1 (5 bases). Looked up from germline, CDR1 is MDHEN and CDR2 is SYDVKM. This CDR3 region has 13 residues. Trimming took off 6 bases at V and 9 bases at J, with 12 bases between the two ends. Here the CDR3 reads CASSTQGISPLHF. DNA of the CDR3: TGTGCCAGCAGCACCCAGGGAATTTCACCCCTCCACTTT. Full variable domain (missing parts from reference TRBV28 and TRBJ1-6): DVKVTQSSRYLVKRTGEKVFLECVQDMDHENMFWYRQDPGLGLRLIYFSYDVKMKEKGDIPEGYSVSREKKERFSLILESASTNQTSMYLCASSTQGISPLHFGNGTRLTVT.

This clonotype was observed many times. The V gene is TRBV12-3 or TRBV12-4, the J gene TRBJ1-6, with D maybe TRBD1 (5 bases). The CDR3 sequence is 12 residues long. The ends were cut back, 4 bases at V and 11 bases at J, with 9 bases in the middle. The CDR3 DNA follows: TGTGCCAGCAGTTCGGAGGGGACACCCCTCCACTTT. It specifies CASSSEGTPLHF.

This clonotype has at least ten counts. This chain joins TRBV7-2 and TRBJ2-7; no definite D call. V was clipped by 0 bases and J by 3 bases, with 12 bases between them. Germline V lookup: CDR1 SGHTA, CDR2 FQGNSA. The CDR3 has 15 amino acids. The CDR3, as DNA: TGTGCCAGCAGCTTAGCGCCCAGGATTAACTACGAGCAGTACTTC. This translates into CASSLAPRINYEQYF.

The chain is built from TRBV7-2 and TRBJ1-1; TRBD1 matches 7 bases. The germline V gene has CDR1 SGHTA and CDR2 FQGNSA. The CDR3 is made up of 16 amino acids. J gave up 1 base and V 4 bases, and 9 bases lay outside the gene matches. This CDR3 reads CASSSDWGQPNTEAFF. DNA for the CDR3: TGTGCCAGCAGCTCGGACTGGGGACAGCCGAACACTGAAGCTTTCTTT.

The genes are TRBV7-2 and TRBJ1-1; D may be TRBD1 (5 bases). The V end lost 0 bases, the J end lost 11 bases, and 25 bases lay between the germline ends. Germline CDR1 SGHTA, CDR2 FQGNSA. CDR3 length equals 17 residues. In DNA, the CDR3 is TGTGCCAGCAGCTTAGCGAGGACATGGGGCTTTATGAGTATCGCTTTCTTT. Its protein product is CASSLARTWGFMSIAFF.